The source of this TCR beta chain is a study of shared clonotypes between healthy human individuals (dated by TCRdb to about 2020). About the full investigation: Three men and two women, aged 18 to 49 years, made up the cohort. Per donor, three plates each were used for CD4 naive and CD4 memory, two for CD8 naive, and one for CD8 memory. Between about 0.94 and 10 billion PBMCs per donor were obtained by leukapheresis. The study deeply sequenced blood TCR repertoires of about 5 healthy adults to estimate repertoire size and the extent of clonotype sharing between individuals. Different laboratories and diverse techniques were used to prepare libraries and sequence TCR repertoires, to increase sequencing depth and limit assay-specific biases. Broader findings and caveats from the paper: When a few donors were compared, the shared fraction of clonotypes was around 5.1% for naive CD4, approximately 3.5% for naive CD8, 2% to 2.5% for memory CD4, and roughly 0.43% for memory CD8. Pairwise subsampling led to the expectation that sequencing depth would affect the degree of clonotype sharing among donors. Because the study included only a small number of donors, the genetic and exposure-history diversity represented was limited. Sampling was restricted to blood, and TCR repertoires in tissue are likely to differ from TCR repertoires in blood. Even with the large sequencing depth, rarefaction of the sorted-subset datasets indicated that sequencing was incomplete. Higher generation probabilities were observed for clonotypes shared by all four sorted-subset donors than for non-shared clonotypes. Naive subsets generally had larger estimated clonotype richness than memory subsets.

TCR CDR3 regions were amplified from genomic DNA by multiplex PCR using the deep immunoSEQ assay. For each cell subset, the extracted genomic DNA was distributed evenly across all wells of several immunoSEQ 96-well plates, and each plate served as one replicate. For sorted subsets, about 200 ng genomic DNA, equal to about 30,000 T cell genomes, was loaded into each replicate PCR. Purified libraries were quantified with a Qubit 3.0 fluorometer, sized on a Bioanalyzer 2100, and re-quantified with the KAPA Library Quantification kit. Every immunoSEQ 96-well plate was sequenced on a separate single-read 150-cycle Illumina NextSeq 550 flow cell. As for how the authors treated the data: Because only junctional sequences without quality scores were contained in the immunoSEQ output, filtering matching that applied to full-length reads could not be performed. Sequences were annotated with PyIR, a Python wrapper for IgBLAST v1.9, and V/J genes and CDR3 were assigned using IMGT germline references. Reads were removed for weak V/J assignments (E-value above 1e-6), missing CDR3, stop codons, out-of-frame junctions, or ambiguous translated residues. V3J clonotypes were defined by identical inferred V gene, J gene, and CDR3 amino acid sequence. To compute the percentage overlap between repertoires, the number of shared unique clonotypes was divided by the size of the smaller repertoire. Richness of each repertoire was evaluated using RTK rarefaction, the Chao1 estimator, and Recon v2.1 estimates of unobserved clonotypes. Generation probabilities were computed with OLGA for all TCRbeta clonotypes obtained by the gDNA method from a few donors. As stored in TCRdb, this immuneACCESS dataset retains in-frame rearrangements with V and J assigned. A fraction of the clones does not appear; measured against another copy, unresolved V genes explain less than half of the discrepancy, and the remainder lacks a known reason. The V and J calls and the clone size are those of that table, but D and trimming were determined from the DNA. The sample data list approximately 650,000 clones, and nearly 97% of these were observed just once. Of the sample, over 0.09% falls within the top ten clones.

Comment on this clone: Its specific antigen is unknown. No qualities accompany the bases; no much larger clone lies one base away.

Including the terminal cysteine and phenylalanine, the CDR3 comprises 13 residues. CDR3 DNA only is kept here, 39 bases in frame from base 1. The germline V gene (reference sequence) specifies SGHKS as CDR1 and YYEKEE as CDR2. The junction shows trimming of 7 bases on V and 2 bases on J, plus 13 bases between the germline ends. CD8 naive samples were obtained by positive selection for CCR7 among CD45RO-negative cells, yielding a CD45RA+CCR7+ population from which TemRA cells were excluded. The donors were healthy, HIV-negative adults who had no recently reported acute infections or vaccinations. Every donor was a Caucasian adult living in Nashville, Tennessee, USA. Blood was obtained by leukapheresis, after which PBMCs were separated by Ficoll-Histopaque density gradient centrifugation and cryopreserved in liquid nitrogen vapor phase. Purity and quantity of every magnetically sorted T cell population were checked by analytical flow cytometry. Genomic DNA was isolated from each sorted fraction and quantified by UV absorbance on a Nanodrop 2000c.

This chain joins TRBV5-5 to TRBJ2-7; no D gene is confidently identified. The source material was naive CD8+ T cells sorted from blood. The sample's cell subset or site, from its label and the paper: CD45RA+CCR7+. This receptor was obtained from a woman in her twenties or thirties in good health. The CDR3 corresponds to CASGQDMAYEQYF. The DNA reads TGTGCCAGCGGGCAAGACATGGCCTACGAGCAGTACTTC.